The present entry profiles one TCR beta chain with its context. Sequencing was performed with immunoSEQ multiplex PCR; in TCRdb, only in-frame clones are kept and a portion is missing. Of over 65,000 clones in the sample, about 95% were seen once. Germline V gives CDR1 SGHTA, CDR2 FQGTGA. The length of the CDR3 is 18 residues. Trimming pared 0 bases from V and 1 base from J, leaving 18 bases between. The data are from a study of T cell changes during pregnancy in multiple sclerosis. The clonotype comes from a female donor with multiple sclerosis, enrolled in a pregnancy study. This rearrangement joins TRBV7-3 to TRBJ1-1; tentative D call: TRBD1 (6 bases). Sequencing was performed on peripheral blood, taken in the third trimester of pregnancy. The CDR3 region is CASSLTGPQGSSNTEAFF. CDR3 sequence (DNA): TGTGCCAGCAGCTTAACAGGGCCTCAGGGGTCCTCGAACACTGAAGCTTTCTTT. Full variable domain (missing parts from reference TRBV7-3 and TRBJ1-1): GAGVSQTPSNKVTEKGKYVELRCDPISGHTALYWYRQSLGQGPEFLIYFQGTGAADDSGLPNDRFFAVRPEGSVSTLKIQRTERGDSAVYLCASSLTGPQGSSNTEAFFGQGTRLTVV.